This entry features one T cell receptor (beta chain) sequence. Its antigen remains unknown. Sample time point: cycle 4 day 1 (C4D1), after more than five weeks of nivolumab. Each and every patient relapsed after autologous stem cell transplantation, and patients got differing brentuximab vedotin exposure. These data originate in a study of PD-1 blockade in classical Hodgkin lymphoma. Turning to the study itself: Intravenous delivery of nivolumab at 3 mg/kg to patients occurred every 2 weeks.

Libraries were prepared by immunoSEQ multiplex PCR; TCRdb keeps only in-frame clonotypes and omits some of them. This table has about 93,000 clones, about 77% appearing once. The study's findings and limits: Later analyses included only patients treated at least 1 year post-ASCT. Complete responders had baseline diversity similar to newly diagnosed patients.

The receptor comes from a human donor with classical Hodgkin lymphoma. Here the sequenced sample was peripheral blood mononuclear cells (PBMCs), taken before the fourth cycle of nivolumab.

The CDR3 bases are TGTGCCAGCAGCCTGCAGGGAACCAATCAGCCCCAGCATTTT. Protein: CASSLQGTNQPQHF. The chain has TRBV28 and TRBJ1-5, with D perhaps TRBD1 (5 bases). Deletions cut 6 bases from V and 3 bases from J, with 12 bases between. The length of the CDR3 is 14 residues. Germline V gene data show CDR1 as MDHEN and CDR2 as SYDVKM.